This T cell receptor beta chain comes out of a study of Graves' ophthalmopathy and Graves' hyperthyroidism. No donor had other autoimmune disease, uncontrolled infection, pregnancy or lactation. A volume of 10 ml of fresh peripheral blood supplied the PBMCs. This CDR3 is 14 amino acids long. V was trimmed by 5 bases and J by 7 bases, leaving 15 bases between them. Germline V gene data show CDR1 as LNHDA and CDR2 as SQIVND (reference sequence). Scientists amplified the TCR beta CDR3 regions from RNA transcripts. First-round RT-PCR used HTBI primers; second-round multiplex PCR followed. TCRdb reprocessed the multiplex PCR reads with MiXCR, giving one entry per CDR3 protein. Here the sample spans about 640,000 distinct CDR3 sequences, roughly 41% being singletons.

The clonotype originates from an adult man with Graves' ophthalmopathy. Sequenced sample: peripheral blood. V and J are TRBV19 and TRBJ1-3, with D possibly matching TRBD1 (6 bases). In DNA, the CDR3 is TGTGCCAGTAGTTCGGGACACGCGCAGAACACCATATATTTT. Translated: CASSSGHAQNTIYF. The complete variable domain, with remaining parts taken from reference TRBV19 and TRBJ1-3, reads DGGITQSPKYLFRKEGQNVTLSCEQNLNHDAMYWYRQDPGQGLRLIYYSQIVNDFQKGDIAEGYSVSREKKESFPLTVTSAQKNPTAFYLCASSSGHAQNTIYFGEGSWLTVV.